These 25 T cell receptor beta chains share one sample of origin, sequenced in a study of a mutant IDH1 vaccine in newly diagnosed glioma (dated by TCRdb to the early 2020s). Library generation was performed with the immunoSEQ multiplex PCR assay. TCRdb holds this immuneACCESS table with in-frame rearrangements only. Some clones are missing; in checked studies, unresolved V genes explain under half, and the rest has no known cause. The sample records approximately 35,000 clones, about 88% of which are singletons. Approximately 4.4% of the sample comes from the top ten. The time point label here, explained by the study, means: baseline, week 1 (first vaccination visit). The treatment or condition label here, explained by the study, means: pre-vaccination baseline after standard-of-care therapy. Source: PBMCs, taken from a glioma patient treated with radiotherapy, temozolomide or both. All receptors derive from a woman aged 40 to 50 with glioma.

The V gene is TRBV29-1, the J gene TRBJ2-3; 7 bases line up with TRBD2. Germline CDR1 SQVTM, CDR2 ANQGSEA. The trim removed 7 bases at V and 4 bases at J, leaving 14 bases unmatched. This CDR3 comprises 15 residues. The CDR3 nucleotides read TGCAGCGGCATGGCGGGCGGGGGAGGGGCAGATACGCAGTATTTT. Encoded protein: CSGMAGGGGADTQYF.

This chain uses TRBV7-8 with TRBJ1-1; 8 bases match TRBD1. The germline V gene encodes CDR1 SGHVS and CDR2 FQNEAQ. With V trimmed by 5 bases and J by 4 bases, 3 bases remained unmatched. This CDR3 contains 13 residues. The chain's CDR3 is CASSRGTGTEAFF. The CDR3 nucleotides are TGTGCCAGCAGCCGCGGGACAGGCACTGAAGCTTTCTTT.

The chain combines TRBV27 with TRBJ2-7, with D hard to call. The length of the CDR3 is 15 residues. Germline lookup yields CDR1 MNHEY and CDR2 SMNVEV (reference sequence). Trimming removed 2 bases from V and 3 bases from J, with 14 bases in between. CDR3 protein: CASSLGSTWYYEQYF. The CDR3 DNA reads TGTGCCAGCAGTTTAGGATCGACGTGGTACTACGAGCAGTACTTC.

This sequence joins TRBV6-5 and TRBJ2-1; D remains ambiguous. V lost 7 bases to trimming and J lost 6 bases, with 13 bases between them. Germline V lookup: CDR1 MNHEY, CDR2 SVGAGI. This CDR3 contains 13 residues. The DNA for the CDR3 is TGTGCCAGCACCCGCACGGCTAGCAATGAGCAGTTCTTC. Its protein product is CASTRTASNEQFF.

This clone was found a few times. This chain links TRBV5-1 with TRBJ1-1; D uncertain. Germline-derived CDR1 and CDR2 are SGHRS and YFSETQ. The CDR3 is made up of 13 amino acids. V was clipped by 1 base and J by 2 bases, with 6 bases between them. The CDR3, as DNA: TGCGCCAGCAGCTTGCAGGAAAACACTGAAGCTTTCTTT. Its protein product is CASSLQENTEAFF.

Only a few counts were recorded for this clone. CDR3 bases: TGCAGTGCTAGGGACACCTACGAGCAGTACTTC. Protein sequence: CSARDTYEQYF. The V and J genes are TRBV20-1 and TRBJ2-7, with a possible D match to TRBD1 (5 bases). CDR3 size: 11 residues. The V gene's germline CDR1 is DFQATT and CDR2 SNEGSKA (reference sequence). V was cut by 3 bases and J by 2 bases, with 5 bases left in between.

The chain joins TRBV29-1 to TRBJ2-1; D is uncertain. The germline CDR1 and CDR2 sequences are SQVTM and ANQGSEA. Trimming removed 2 bases at V and 9 bases at J, with 8 bases between. The length of the CDR3 is 11 residues. CDR3 sequence (DNA): TGCAGCGTTGAATTAGTGGGTGAGCAGTTCTTC. Translating it yields CSVELVGEQFF.

The V and J genes are TRBV4-1 and TRBJ2-7, with D possibly being TRBD1 (9 bases). Germline lookup yields CDR1 MGHRA and CDR2 YSYEKL. V lost 6 bases, J lost 5 bases, and 20 bases lay in between. CDR3 length: 15 residues. The CDR3 bases are TGCGCCAGCAGTTTGAGCGGGGGACAGGGCCACGAGCAGTACTTC. Protein product: CASSLSGGQGHEQYF.

The chain uses TRBV2 and TRBJ2-7; perhaps D is TRBD1 or TRBD2 (5 bases each). The CDR3 loop spans 15 amino acids. Per the germline V gene, CDR1 is SNHLY and CDR2 is FYNNEI. The ends were cut back, 6 bases at V and 2 bases at J, with 17 bases in the middle. Written as DNA, the CDR3 is TGTGCCAGCAGCGGAGAGAGGGGCCGAACCTACGAGCAGTACTTC. It translates to CASSGERGRTYEQYF.

The genes are TRBV14 and TRBJ2-3; either TRBD1 or TRBD2 may supply D (5 bases each). Germline V gives CDR1 SGHDN, CDR2 FVKESK. This CDR3 contains 15 residues. Trimming stripped 4 bases from V and 0 bases from J, with 11 bases between. CDR3 region: CASSPYGASTDTQYF. The CDR3 DNA reads as TGTGCCAGCAGCCCCTACGGGGCGAGCACAGATACGCAGTATTTT.

The J gene is TRBJ2-5, the V gene TRBV5-1, with 7 bases aligning to TRBD2. The CDR3 is made up of 14 amino acids. With V trimmed by 2 bases and J by 5 bases, 6 bases remained unmatched. Germline CDR1 is SGHRS and CDR2 is YFSETQ. The DNA for the CDR3 is TGCGCCAGCAGCTTAGAAGCGGGGAGGGAGACCCAGTACTTC. The encoded protein is CASSLEAGRETQYF.

The genes are TRBV19 and TRBJ1-2; TRBD1 might be the D (6 bases). The V end lost 7 bases, the J end lost 2 bases, and 17 bases lay between the germline ends. Germline V gene sequence: CDR1 LNHDA, CDR2 SQIVND (reference sequence). CDR3 size: 15 residues. CDR3 nucleotides: TGTGCCAGTACGTCTTGGGGGCGTGAGAACTATGGCTACACCTTC. It is translated as CASTSWGRENYGYTF.

V is TRBV7-2 and J is TRBJ1-2, with D possibly being TRBD1 (5 bases). The CDR3 extends over 15 amino acids. CDR1 SGHTA and CDR2 FQGNSA come from the germline V gene. V dropped 5 bases and J dropped 8 bases, with 21 bases sitting between them. The CDR3 DNA follows: TGTGCCAGCAGCCCGCCGGGACGCCTCTTTACGGGCTACACCTTC. Translated, it gives CASSPPGRLFTGYTF.

The chain recombines TRBV27 with TRBJ1-5, with TRBD1 matching 7 bases. This CDR3 is built from 18 residues. CDR1 is MNHEY, CDR2 SMNVEV, per germline (reference sequence). V lost 4 bases and J lost 5; bases outside the gene matches: 17. CDR3 bases: TGTGCCAGCAGTTCCTCCCCAATTGGAAGGGGGCTCGATCAGCCCCAGCATTTT. It codes for CASSSSPIGRGLDQPQHF.

The genes are TRBV6-5 and TRBJ2-7, with a tentative D call TRBD1 (5 bases). Trimming cost V 7 bases and J 1 base, with 14 bases left between them. Germline loops: CDR1 MNHEY, CDR2 SVGAGI. CDR3 size: 14 residues. DNA of the CDR3: TGTGCCAGCAAGGGAAGTACAGGATCCTACGAGCAGTACTTC. This gives the protein CASKGSTGSYEQYF.

The chain joins TRBV7-2 to TRBJ1-1, with 10 positions matching TRBD1. CDR1 SGHTA and CDR2 FQGNSA come from the germline V gene. V dropped 4 bases and J dropped 1; count of bases not matched to a gene: 3. This CDR3 region has 15 residues. CDR3 bases: TGTGCCAGCAGCTCCCGGGACAGGGGGAACACTGAAGCTTTCTTT. Translation: CASSSRDRGNTEAFF.

The rearrangement joins TRBV7-2 to TRBJ1-4; maybe TRBD1 (6 bases). The germline CDR1 and CDR2 sequences are SGHTA and FQGNSA. The CDR3 has 13 residues. Trimming removed 1 base from V and 11 bases from J, with 11 bases in between. The CDR3 nucleotides read TGTGCCAGCAGCTTAGGGACAGTAGGTAAACTGTTTTTT. It specifies CASSLGTVGKLFF.

This rearrangement joins TRBV9 to TRBJ2-1; D is unclear. The germline CDR1 and CDR2 sequences are SGDLS and YYNGEE. Trimming cost V 3 bases and J 5 bases, with 12 bases left between them. The length of the CDR3 is 14 residues. CDR3 residues: CASSEWGINNEQFF. The CDR3 coding sequence is TGTGCCAGCAGCGAGTGGGGAATTAACAATGAGCAGTTCTTC. Full variable domain (remainder filled in from reference TRBV9 and TRBJ2-1): DSGVTQTPKHLITATGQRVTLRCSPRSGDLSVYWYQQSLDQGLQFLIQYYNGEERAKGNILERFSAQQFPDLHSELNLSSLELGDSALYFCASSEWGINNEQFFGPGTRLTVL.

The J gene is TRBJ1-2, the V gene TRBV30, with a tentative D call TRBD1 (6 bases). CDR1 is GTSNPN, CDR2 SVGIG, per germline (reference sequence). The CDR3 runs 13 residues. Between the trimmed V and J ends, which lost 3 bases and 4 bases, there was a span of 12 bases. The CDR3 region has the DNA TGTGCCTGGAGGGTCGCAGGGGTCTATGGCTACACCTTC. This translates into CAWRVAGVYGYTF.

CDR3 loop: CASSELGSDTQYF. Here the CDR3 DNA reads TGTGCCAGCAGTGAACTGGGTAGCGATACGCAGTATTTT. The rearrangement joins TRBV6-1 to TRBJ2-3, with D unclear. Germline V CDR1 and CDR2: MNHNS, SASEGT. This CDR3 has 13 amino acids. Trimming left V 2 bases short and J 6 bases short, with 9 bases between.

This clone was counted between two and nine times. V gene TRBV7-6 combines with J gene TRBJ1-2, with 10 bases fitting TRBD1. The ends lost 5 bases at V and 2 bases at J; junction bases unmatched: 8. CDR1 SGHVS and CDR2 FNYEAQ come from the germline V gene. This CDR3 region has 16 residues. CDR3 bases: TGTGCCAGCAGCGGGGACAGGGGAGCGGAAAACTATGGCTACACCTTC. It encodes CASSGDRGAENYGYTF.

The genes are TRBV27 and TRBJ1-2, with 9 bases fitting TRBD1. V gave up 4 bases and J gave up 4 bases; unmatched junction bases: 13. This CDR3 is built from 17 residues. CDR1 MNHEY and CDR2 SMNVEV come from the germline V gene (reference sequence). The CDR3 nucleotides read TGTGCCAGCAGTTCCCTCTTACAGGGGGCGAGCGGCTATGGCTACACCTTC. Translation: CASSSLLQGASGYGYTF.

The chain is built from TRBV2 and TRBJ2-2; perhaps TRBD1 as D (5 bases). This CDR3 is 14 amino acids long. Germline loops: CDR1 SNHLY, CDR2 FYNNEI. The V and J ends lost 5 bases and 3 bases respectively, with 10 bases between them. This CDR3 is CASSSRAYTGELFF. The CDR3 DNA follows: TGTGCCAGCAGTTCCAGGGCCTACACCGGGGAGCTGTTTTTT. The full variable domain, with the rest looked up from reference TRBV2 and TRBJ2-2, is EPEVTQTPSHQVTQMGQEVILRCVPISNHLYFYWYRQILGQKVEFLVSFYNNEISEKSEIFDDQFSVERPDGSNFTLKIRSTKLEDSAMYFCASSSRAYTGELFFGEGSRLTVL.

This sequence joins TRBV5-4 and TRBJ2-1, with D possibly TRBD2 on 5 matching bases. Trimming removed 4 bases at V and 3 bases at J, with 14 bases between. Germline V gene data show CDR1 as SGHNT and CDR2 as YYREEE (reference sequence). The CDR3 has 15 amino acids. Here the CDR3 reads CASSPGVSGYNEQFF. CDR3 in DNA: TGTGCCAGCAGCCCCGGGGTTTCAGGCTACAATGAGCAGTTCTTC.

The V and J genes are TRBV6-1 and TRBJ1-3; maybe TRBD1 (5 bases). Trimming took 6 bases from V and 4 from J, leaving 13 bases between them. This CDR3 is 14 amino acids long. Germline V gene sequence: CDR1 MNHNS, CDR2 SASEGT. The CDR3: CASSAGTAGNTIYF. CDR3 sequence (DNA): TGTGCCAGCAGCGCCGGGACGGCAGGAAACACCATATATTTT.